Shown below are 27 T cell receptor beta chains from a single sample sequenced in a study of T cell clonotyping in hematopoietic cell transplantation. Clones were sequenced by immunoSEQ multiplex PCR, and TCRdb holds only the in-frame ones, with some missing. The sample holds several thousand clones, under 20% seen once. This specimen was PBMCs, taken 180 days after allogeneic stem cell transplant. These receptors all stem from a male patient aged 18-30 years who had an allogeneic stem cell transplant, so the T cells may come from the graft donor. Some clones in this sample may be carry-over from other donors' samples.

Comment on this clone: Compared with germline, one end of the junction differs, possibly owing to a read error. The V and J genes are TRBV30 and TRBJ2-6; TRBD2 might be the D (5 bases). The germline V gene encodes CDR1 GTSNPN and CDR2 SVGIG (reference sequence). There are 12 residues in the CDR3. CDR3 bases: TGCACGGGGTCCTCTGGGGCCAACGTCCTGACTTTC. Its translation: CTGSSGANVLTF.

V gene TRBV28 combines with J gene TRBJ1-1, with 7 bases lining up with TRBD1. The CDR3 has 14 amino acids. Germline CDR1 is MDHEN and CDR2 is SYDVKM. Losses at the gene ends were 6 bases for V and 3 bases for J; bases not matched to a gene: 7. DNA of the CDR3: TGTGCCAGCAGCCCAGGGGGGTCCCACACTGAAGCTTTCTTT. Translation gives CASSPGGSHTEAFF.

The chain carries TRBV7-2 and TRBJ2-7; no reliable D call. V was cut by 1 base and J by 0 bases, with 7 bases left in between. The CDR3 length is 14 residues. Germline V gene lookup returns CDR1 SGHTA and CDR2 FQGNSA. The CDR3 region is CASSLGRLSYEQYF. The CDR3 coding sequence is TGTGCCAGCAGCTTAGGCAGGCTCTCCTACGAGCAGTACTTC.

The rearrangement uses TRBV19 and TRBJ2-7, with D perhaps matching TRBD1 (5 bases). From germline, CDR1 is LNHDA and CDR2 SQIVND (reference sequence). Trimming took off 5 bases at V and 5 bases at J, with 13 bases between the two ends. The CDR3 runs 13 residues. CDR3 region: CASSEDNSHEQYF. The CDR3 coding sequence is TGTGCCAGTAGTGAGGACAATTCCCACGAGCAGTACTTC.

This clone was seen a handful of times. This rearrangement joins TRBV7-2 to TRBJ2-7; no clear D. This CDR3 has 16 amino acids. V was shortened by 1 base and J by 4 bases, with 17 bases between the two germline ends. Looked up from germline, CDR1 is SGHTA and CDR2 is FQGNSA. The CDR3 region has the DNA TGTGCCAGCAGCTTAGGGGCGCTAATACCGATTTACGAGCAGTACTTC. It translates to CASSLGALIPIYEQYF.

The J gene is TRBJ1-1, the V gene TRBV30; maybe TRBD1 (5 bases). The CDR3 has 15 amino acids. Germline V CDR1 and CDR2: GTSNPN, SVGIG (reference sequence). The V end lost 4 bases, the J end lost 11 bases, and 26 bases lay between the germline ends. The CDR3 loop is CAWTHPRGGWRPAFF. DNA of the CDR3: TGTGCCTGGACTCACCCACGTGGGGGATGGAGACCGGCTTTCTTT.

V and J are TRBV30 and TRBJ1-1; no clear D gene. Trimming shortened V by 2 bases and J by 0 bases, and 10 bases separated the two germline ends. CDR3 size: 14 residues. Germline lookup yields CDR1 GTSNPN and CDR2 SVGIG (reference sequence). In DNA, the CDR3 is TGTGCCTGGAGTAAAAGGGTGGTGAACACTGAAGCTTTCTTT. This sequence encodes CAWSKRVVNTEAFF.

This clone was counted between two and nine times. V and J are TRBV30 and TRBJ1-1, with 7 bases lining up with TRBD1. Germline CDR1 GTSNPN, CDR2 SVGIG (reference sequence). V shed 4 bases and J 2 bases; nucleotides not matched to a gene: 4. CDR3 size: 13 residues. CDR3: CAWTGGFNTEAFF. The CDR3 DNA is TGTGCCTGGACAGGGGGGTTTAACACTGAAGCTTTCTTT.

The rearrangement uses TRBV30 and TRBJ2-1, with 11 bases that match TRBD2. Germline V gives CDR1 GTSNPN, CDR2 SVGIG (reference sequence). CDR3 size: 16 residues. The junction had 9 bases not matched to a gene; V was cut back by 3 bases and J by 5 bases. Here the CDR3 reads CAWSLTLAGANNEQFF. In DNA, the CDR3 is TGTGCCTGGAGCCTAACACTAGCGGGAGCTAACAATGAGCAGTTCTTC.

In this sample, this clone turned up a few times. The rearrangement uses TRBV7-6 and TRBJ1-5; D is ambiguous. The ends were cut back, 2 bases at V and 4 bases at J, with 6 bases in the middle. CDR1 is SGHVS and CDR2 is FNYEAQ in the germline V gene. This CDR3 is built from 13 residues. The CDR3 reads CASSLQENQPQHF. For the CDR3, the DNA is TGTGCCAGCAGCTTACAGGAGAATCAGCCCCAGCATTTT.

This chain uses TRBV19 with TRBJ1-1; no definite D call. Between the trimmed V and J ends, which lost 8 bases and 8 bases, there was a span of 9 bases. CDR3 length: 10 amino acids. The germline gives CDR1 LNHDA, CDR2 SQIVND (reference sequence). CDR3 sequence reads: CASGRWEAFF. Here the CDR3 DNA reads TGTGCCAGTGGACGATGGGAAGCTTTCTTT.

In its sample, this clone is medium-sized. The rearrangement links TRBV6-5 to TRBJ2-7; D unresolved. CDR3 length equals 14 residues. V shed 0 bases and J shed 0 bases, with 6 bases lying between them. Looked up from germline, CDR1 is MNHEY and CDR2 is SVGAGI. DNA of the CDR3: TGTGCCAGCAGTTACTCCCCTGGCTCCTACGAGCAGTACTTC. It yields the protein CASSYSPGSYEQYF.

This clone was observed a handful of times. The V call is TRBV5-1, the J call TRBJ2-7, with D perhaps being TRBD1 or TRBD2 (5 bases each). Germline CDR1 and CDR2: SGHRS and YFSETQ. The CDR3 spans 15 residues. Trimming took 2 bases from V and 2 from J, leaving 14 bases between them. CDR3 DNA sequence: TGCGCCAGCAGCTTTGACGGGACCGAAACCTACGAGCAGTACTTC. Its translation: CASSFDGTETYEQYF.

This clone was observed a handful of times. The V gene is TRBV28, the J gene TRBJ1-2; perhaps TRBD1 as D (6 bases). V shed 6 bases and J shed 2 bases, with 16 bases lying between them. The CDR3 loop spans 15 amino acids. Germline assignment: CDR1 MDHEN and CDR2 SYDVKM. The CDR3: CASRPTGTINYGYTF. DNA of the CDR3: TGTGCCAGCAGACCCACAGGGACAATCAACTATGGCTACACCTTC.

V usage is TRBV25-1 and J usage is TRBJ2-7, with 11 bases aligning to TRBD2. Germline assignment: CDR1 MGHDK and CDR2 SYGVNS. The junction had 6 bases not matched to a gene; V was cut back by 6 bases and J by 2 bases. This CDR3 contains 15 residues. The CDR3 sequence is CASRGLAEEAYEQYF. DNA of the CDR3: TGTGCCAGCAGGGGACTAGCGGAGGAGGCCTACGAGCAGTACTTC.

This clone has just a few counts. J is TRBJ1-1 and V is TRBV30, with D uncertain. Germline CDR1 reads GTSNPN; CDR2 reads SVGIG (reference sequence). The CDR3 contains 11 residues. Trimming pared 0 bases from V and 4 bases from J, leaving 3 bases between. The CDR3 spells CAWSVLTEAFF. The CDR3 DNA reads as TGTGCCTGGAGTGTACTCACTGAAGCTTTCTTT. Full variable domain (outside the CDR3, taken from reference TRBV30 and TRBJ1-1): SQTIHQWPATLVQPVGSPLSLECTVEGTSNPNLYWYRQAAGRGLQLLFYSVGIGQISSEVPQNLSASRPQDRQFILSSKKLLLSDSGFYLCAWSVLTEAFFGQGTRLTVV.

This clone qualifies as hyperexpanded. The chain combines TRBV9 with TRBJ1-4, with D unclear. Germline values: CDR1 SGDLS, CDR2 YYNGEE. The CDR3 totals 15 residues. Deletions cut 0 bases from V and 7 bases from J, with 13 bases between. Here the CDR3 reads CASSVADHLSEKLFF. Written as DNA, the CDR3 is TGTGCCAGCAGCGTAGCAGACCATCTTAGTGAAAAACTGTTTTTT.

A few counts support this clone. V is TRBV27 and J is TRBJ2-3, with 12 bases lining up with TRBD2. Germline values: CDR1 MNHEY, CDR2 SMNVEV (reference sequence). The CDR3 loop spans 16 amino acids. V was clipped by 5 bases and J by 2 bases; unmatched bases: 5. Here the CDR3 reads CASSPRLAGATDTQYF. CDR3 in DNA: TGTGCCAGCAGTCCACGACTAGCGGGGGCCACAGATACGCAGTATTTT.

The J gene is TRBJ1-5, the V gene TRBV5-1; D gene uncertain. Germline assignment: CDR1 SGHRS and CDR2 YFSETQ. The V end was cut by 0 bases, the J end by 0 bases, with 10 bases between. This CDR3 has 16 amino acids. CDR3 coding DNA: TGCGCCAGCAGCTTGGGGTTACCGTCTAGCAATCAGCCCCAGCATTTT. Amino acid sequence: CASSLGLPSSNQPQHF.

This clone has more than one count but fewer than ten. The V and J genes are TRBV11-2 and TRBJ2-3; TRBD2 aligns across 8 bases. The CDR3 runs to 15 residues. Germline values: CDR1 SGHAT, CDR2 FQNNGV. V trimming: 4 bases; J trimming: 0 bases; junction bases outside the gene matches: 3. Here the CDR3 DNA reads TGTGCCAGCAGCTCACTAGCGGTTAGCACAGATACGCAGTATTTT. Encoded protein: CASSSLAVSTDTQYF.

The chain combines TRBV30 with TRBJ2-3, with D possibly being TRBD1 (6 bases). The CDR3 totals 12 residues. Trimming removed 3 bases at V and 4 bases at J, with 8 bases between. Germline V gene lookup returns CDR1 GTSNPN and CDR2 SVGIG (reference sequence). The CDR3 coding sequence is TGTGCCTGGAGGGCAGGGGCAGATACGCAGTATTTT. Translated, it gives CAWRAGADTQYF.

V gene TRBV30 combines with J gene TRBJ1-5; 10 bases agree with TRBD1. The CDR3 runs 14 residues. Germline V gene lookup returns CDR1 GTSNPN and CDR2 SVGIG (reference sequence). V dropped 0 bases and J dropped 6; count of bases not matched to a gene: 2. CDR3 in amino acids: CAWSVGQGSQPQHF. In DNA, the CDR3 is TGTGCCTGGAGTGTGGGACAGGGGAGTCAGCCCCAGCATTTT. Variable domain in full (rest from reference TRBV30 and TRBJ1-5): SQTIHQWPATLVQPVGSPLSLECTVEGTSNPNLYWYRQAAGRGLQLLFYSVGIGQISSEVPQNLSASRPQDRQFILSSKKLLLSDSGFYLCAWSVGQGSQPQHFGDGTRLSIL.

The CDR3 protein is CAWQDPTARFEKLFF. The CDR3 nucleotides read TGTGCCTGGCAGGACCCGACCGCTCGATTCGAAAAACTGTTTTTT. The chain is built from TRBV30 and TRBJ1-4; no reliable D call. The germline V gene encodes CDR1 GTSNPN and CDR2 SVGIG (reference sequence). This CDR3 has 15 residues. Trimming took 5 bases from V and 8 from J, leaving 21 bases between them.

V is TRBV25-1 and J is TRBJ2-5; tentative D call: TRBD2 (5 bases). This CDR3 has 14 amino acids. The germline V and J ends were trimmed by 4 bases and 4 bases, with 13 bases remaining between them. The germline CDR1 and CDR2 sequences are MGHDK and SYGVNS. This CDR3 reads CASSGPHGGETQYF. CDR3 nucleotide sequence: TGTGCCAGCAGTGGTCCTCACGGAGGAGAGACCCAGTACTTC.

The chain is built from TRBV30 and TRBJ1-3; no clear D. Germline CDR1 reads GTSNPN; CDR2 reads SVGIG (reference sequence). V was cut by 8 bases and J by 4 bases, with 15 bases left in between. The CDR3 sequence is 13 residues long. CDR3 protein: CARTRERGNTIYF. The CDR3 nucleotides are TGTGCCCGAACGAGGGAACGAGGAAACACCATATATTTT.

This clone was seen only a few times. The chain combines TRBV4-1 with TRBJ1-2; D is unresolved. V was pared by 3 bases and J by 4 bases, with 15 bases between. The germline gives CDR1 MGHRA, CDR2 YSYEKL. CDR3 length equals 15 residues. The DNA of the CDR3 is TGCGCCAGCAGCCAGAACCCCCCGGGCCCCTATGGCTACACCTTC. Its translation: CASSQNPPGPYGYTF.

The rearrangement links TRBV30 to TRBJ1-3; D unresolved. Germline assignment: CDR1 GTSNPN and CDR2 SVGIG (reference sequence). The germline V and J ends were trimmed by 0 bases and 1 base, with 10 bases remaining between them. This CDR3 is 15 amino acids long. The CDR3 DNA sequence: TGTGCCTGGAGTGTAATGACAATATCTGGAAACACCATATATTTT. The encoded protein is CAWSVMTISGNTIYF.